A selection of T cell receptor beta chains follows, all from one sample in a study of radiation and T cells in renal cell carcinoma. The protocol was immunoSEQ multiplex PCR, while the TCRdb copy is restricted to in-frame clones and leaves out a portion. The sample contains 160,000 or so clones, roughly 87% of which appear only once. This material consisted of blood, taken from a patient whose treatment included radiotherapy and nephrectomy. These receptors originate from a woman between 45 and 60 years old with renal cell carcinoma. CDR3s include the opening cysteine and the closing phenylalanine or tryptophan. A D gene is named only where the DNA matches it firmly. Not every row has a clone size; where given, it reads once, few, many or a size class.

CDR3nt: TGTGCCAGCAGCTTAGTTTTGGGACAGGTAATCACAGCTTTCTTT
CDR3aa: CASSLVLGQVITAFF
d_gene: TRBD1
j_gene: TRBJ1-1
v_gene: TRBV7-2
abundance: -

CDR3nt: TGTGCCAGTAGTATAGGTGGTCGGGCCACTGAAGCTTTCTTT
CDR3aa: CASSIGGRATEAFF
d_gene: -
j_gene: TRBJ1-1
v_gene: TRBV19
abundance: once

CDR3nt: TGTGCCAGCAGTCTACTAGCGGGGGCGGACACCGGGGAGCTGTTTTTT
CDR3aa: CASSLLAGADTGELFF
d_gene: TRBD2
j_gene: TRBJ2-2
v_gene: TRBV27
abundance: -

CDR3nt: TGTGCCAGCAGCTCCGGGCCGGCCCCTGGAAACACCATATATTTT
CDR3aa: CASSSGPAPGNTIYF
d_gene: -
j_gene: TRBJ1-3
v_gene: TRBV7-8
abundance: -

CDR3nt: TGCAGCGCTTACTTACCCAACGACTATGGCTACACCTTC
CDR3aa: CSAYLPNDYGYTF
d_gene: -
j_gene: TRBJ1-2
v_gene: TRBV29-1
abundance: -

CDR3nt: TGTGCCAGCAGCGCCCCAGAAGAGGAAAATGAAAAACTGTTTTTT
CDR3aa: CASSAPEEENEKLFF
d_gene: -
j_gene: TRBJ1-4
v_gene: TRBV21-1
abundance: -

CDR3nt: TGCGCCAGCAGCTTGGGGGGGAACTCTGGAAACACCATATATTTT
CDR3aa: CASSLGGNSGNTIYF
d_gene: -
j_gene: TRBJ1-3
v_gene: TRBV5-1
abundance: few

CDR3nt: TGTGCCTGGAGTGTATTGGGACAGATCATGAACACTGAAGCTTTCTTT
CDR3aa: CAWSVLGQIMNTEAFF
d_gene: TRBD1
j_gene: TRBJ1-1
v_gene: TRBV30
abundance: -

CDR3nt: TGTGCCAGCACCCCCGTGGGGGGGACAGGGCTTCGGGAGACCCAGTACTTC
CDR3aa: CASTPVGGTGLRETQYF
d_gene: TRBD1
j_gene: TRBJ2-5
v_gene: TRBV7-2
abundance: -

CDR3nt: TGCGCCAGCAGAGGGACTAGCACAGATACGCAGTATTTT
CDR3aa: CASRGTSTDTQYF
d_gene: -
j_gene: TRBJ2-3
v_gene: TRBV5-1
abundance: -

CDR3nt: TGTGCCAGCACCCTCGACTCTGGAAACACCATATATTTT
CDR3aa: CASTLDSGNTIYF
d_gene: -
j_gene: TRBJ1-3
v_gene: TRBV6-6
abundance: -

CDR3nt: TGCAGTGTTAACAGCCACTATGGCTACACCTTC
CDR3aa: CSVNSHYGYTF
d_gene: -
j_gene: TRBJ1-2
v_gene: TRBV20-1
abundance: -

CDR3nt: TGTGCCAGCAGCGTTGCGCCCATGAACACTGAAGCTTTCTTT
CDR3aa: CASSVAPMNTEAFF
d_gene: -
j_gene: TRBJ1-1
v_gene: TRBV9
abundance: -

CDR3nt: TGTGCCAGCAGCCAAGATGCCAGGGGGTATGGAAACACCATATATTTT
CDR3aa: CASSQDARGYGNTIYF
d_gene: TRBD1
j_gene: TRBJ1-3
v_gene: TRBV4-2
abundance: -

CDR3nt: TGTGCCAGCAGCTTAGCGCTGGTAGGCAGCTCTGGAAACACCATATATTTT
CDR3aa: CASSLALVGSSGNTIYF
d_gene: -
j_gene: TRBJ1-3
v_gene: TRBV7-6
abundance: few

CDR3nt: TGTGCCAGCAACACCGGGACAGGGTCCAACGAGCAGTACTTC
CDR3aa: CASNTGTGSNEQYF
d_gene: TRBD1
j_gene: TRBJ2-7
v_gene: TRBV7-8
abundance: -

CDR3nt: TGTGCCAGCAGCGCCGGGACAGGGAATGAGCAGTTCTTC
CDR3aa: CASSAGTGNEQFF
d_gene: TRBD1
j_gene: TRBJ2-1
v_gene: TRBV5-4
abundance: few

CDR3nt: TGTGCCAGCAGCTTCACAAACGGTGACACTGAAGCTTTCTTT
CDR3aa: CASSFTNGDTEAFF
d_gene: -
j_gene: TRBJ1-1
v_gene: TRBV11-1
abundance: -

CDR3nt: TGCGCCAGCAGCTTGATAGGGGCAGGAGATCAGCCCCAGCATTTT
CDR3aa: CASSLIGAGDQPQHF
d_gene: -
j_gene: TRBJ1-5
v_gene: TRBV5-1
abundance: -

CDR3nt: TGTGCCAGCAGTCTCTATGGGGAAAATAATTCACCCCTCCACTTT
CDR3aa: CASSLYGENNSPLHF
d_gene: -
j_gene: TRBJ1-6
v_gene: TRBV6-5
abundance: many

CDR3nt: TGTGCCAGCAGCACCGTTCGCGGGGGTGGCTACACCTTC
CDR3aa: CASSTVRGGGYTF
d_gene: -
j_gene: TRBJ1-2
v_gene: TRBV11-1
abundance: -

CDR3nt: TGTGCCAGCAGCCCCGACCTCCTACCAAATGAGCAGTTCTTC
CDR3aa: CASSPDLLPNEQFF
d_gene: -
j_gene: TRBJ2-1
v_gene: TRBV4-2
abundance: -

CDR3nt: TGTGCCAGCAGGACCGGGGGCCTAGCGGGGACATCCTACGAGCAGTACTTC
CDR3aa: CASRTGGLAGTSYEQYF
d_gene: TRBD2
j_gene: TRBJ2-7
v_gene: TRBV25-1
abundance: -

CDR3nt: TGCGCCAGCAGCCAAGACGGAGGGGCCTGGGGCTACACCTTC
CDR3aa: CASSQDGGAWGYTF
d_gene: -
j_gene: TRBJ1-2
v_gene: TRBV4-1
abundance: -

CDR3nt: TGTGCCAGCAGCGACCGGAAAGGGACCTTCGGAAACACCATATATTTT
CDR3aa: CASSDRKGTFGNTIYF
d_gene: -
j_gene: TRBJ1-3
v_gene: TRBV7-8
abundance: -

CDR3nt: TGTGCCAGCAGCTTGGCCGGGGGGCCGAGTCAGCCCCAGCATTTT
CDR3aa: CASSLAGGPSQPQHF
d_gene: -
j_gene: TRBJ1-5
v_gene: TRBV5-6
abundance: -

CDR3nt: TGTGCCAGTAGTACCGGACAGGTCTATCGGGGCTACACCTTC
CDR3aa: CASSTGQVYRGYTF
d_gene: TRBD1
j_gene: TRBJ1-2
v_gene: TRBV19
abundance: -

CDR3nt: TGCGCCAGCAGCTTGAGGACTAGCTACGAGCAGTACTTC
CDR3aa: CASSLRTSYEQYF
d_gene: TRBD2
j_gene: TRBJ2-7
v_gene: TRBV5-1
abundance: once

CDR3nt: TGTGCCAGCAGCGTGCCGACAGGCTCTGGGGCCAACGTCCTGACTTTC
CDR3aa: CASSVPTGSGANVLTF
d_gene: -
j_gene: TRBJ2-6
v_gene: TRBV9
abundance: few

CDR3nt: TGTGCCAGCAGTTACAGGAGAGGGCGCACCACGGGAGGCTACACCTTC
CDR3aa: CASSYRRGRTTGGYTF
d_gene: -
j_gene: TRBJ1-2
v_gene: TRBV6-5
abundance: -

CDR3nt: TGTGCCAGTAGCACCTATGCGTTCACCGGGGAGCTGTTTTTT
CDR3aa: CASSTYAFTGELFF
d_gene: -
j_gene: TRBJ2-2
v_gene: TRBV19
abundance: -